This TCR beta chain appears in the sequencing data of a study of shared clonotypes between healthy human individuals. Deep was the level used in running the assay. Sequencing was performed with immunoSEQ multiplex PCR; in TCRdb, only in-frame clones are kept and a portion is missing. The sample gives some 2,100,000 clones, around 95% of which show up once; over 0.1% is in the top ten. Overall study results and limits: Naive CD4 clonotype sharing across several donors was around 5.5%. Among donors, clonotype sharing was expected to be affected by sequencing depth.

On this clone itself: The target antigen is unknown. The sample has other DNA sequences that encode this CDR3 too.

V dropped 0 bases and J dropped 4 bases, with 7 bases sitting between them. Germline V lookup: CDR1 MNHEY, CDR2 SVGAGI. The CDR3 sequence is 14 residues long. Both subsets, CD45RA+ naive and CD45RA-negative memory, were split from the CD4+ cells. The genes are TRBV6-5 and TRBJ1-3; D is uncertain. The sequenced sample consisted of naive CD4+ T cells sorted from blood. The sample's subset: CD45RA+ positively selected. This sequence originates from a man younger than 30 in good health. This CDR3 is CASSYSAGGNTIYF. The CDR3 nucleotides read TGTGCCAGCAGTTACTCGGCAGGCGGAAACACCATATATTTT.